What follows are 19 T cell receptor beta chains derived from one specimen sequenced in a study of blood T cell repertoires in COVID-19. The protocol was immunoSEQ multiplex PCR, while the TCRdb copy is restricted to in-frame clones and leaves out a portion. The sample yields tens of thousands of clones, 75% to 85% seen once. What was sequenced was peripheral blood. The receptors originated from a woman aged 55-69 years with acute or convalescent COVID-19.

This clone was recorded a few times. V gene TRBV5-6 combines with J gene TRBJ1-1; D may be TRBD1 (5 bases). The V end was cut by 7 bases, the J end by 1 base, with 11 bases between. Germline V gene sequence: CDR1 SGHDT, CDR2 YYEEEE. The CDR3 contains 13 residues. The CDR3 spells CASLLGQNTEAFF. CDR3 in DNA: TGTGCCAGCTTACTCGGACAGAACACTGAAGCTTTCTTT.

V is TRBV15 and J is TRBJ1-5; D is undetermined. The CDR3 loop spans 13 amino acids. Germline loops: CDR1 LNHNV, CDR2 YYDKDF (reference sequence). Trimming stripped 6 bases from V and 5 bases from J, with 11 bases between. The CDR3 spells CATSFLTDQPQHF. CDR3 in DNA: TGTGCCACCAGTTTTCTAACCGATCAGCCCCAGCATTTT.

This rearrangement joins TRBV5-1 to TRBJ1-6; 10 nucleotides match TRBD1. The trim removed 4 bases at V and 9 bases at J, leaving 7 bases unmatched. Germline V CDR1 and CDR2: SGHRS, YFSETQ. This CDR3 contains 15 residues. The CDR3 nucleotides read TGCGCCAGCAGCAGGGGACAGGGGCTTTCTTCACCCCTCCACTTT. Translated: CASSRGQGLSSPLHF.

As to this clone: The DNA is omitted, as the CDR3 cannot be located on it reliably, and the CDR3 follows TCRdb's listing. This chain joins TRBV29-1 and TRBJ1-2. With termini counted, the CDR3 has 9 amino acids. CDR1 and CDR2 (germline): SQVTM, ANQGSEA. The CDR3: CSVAPGSTF.

The rearrangement links TRBV28 to TRBJ2-7, with 13 nucleotides matching TRBD2. CDR3 length: 21 residues. Per the germline V gene, CDR1 is MDHEN and CDR2 is SYDVKM. Losses at the gene ends were 3 bases for V and 1 base for J; bases not matched to a gene: 18. Here the CDR3 reads CASSLDLSLVTSGGLSYEQYF. Written as DNA, the CDR3 is TGTGCCAGCAGTTTGGATCTAAGCTTAGTGACTAGCGGGGGGCTATCCTACGAGCAGTACTTC.

This chain joins TRBV7-2 and TRBJ2-2; weak D call: TRBD2 (6 bases). The CDR3 is 16 residues long. V lost 2 bases, J lost 8 bases, and 18 bases lay in between. The germline gives CDR1 SGHTA, CDR2 FQGNSA. The CDR3 nucleotides read TGTGCCAGCAGCTTAATGGTACCTAGCGTGCCGGGGGAGCTGTTTTTT. It is translated as CASSLMVPSVPGELFF.

The DNA for the CDR3 is TGTGCCAGCAGACTCCGGGACAGCTACGAGCAGTACTTC. It yields the protein CASRLRDSYEQYF. The chain combines TRBV6-5 with TRBJ2-7, with TRBD1 matching over 7 bases. Germline CDR1 MNHEY, CDR2 SVGAGI. With 6 bases clipped from V and 3 bases from J, the junction kept 5 bases outside the gene matches. The CDR3 runs 13 residues.

This chain links TRBV5-6 with TRBJ1-6; 9 bases align to TRBD1. CDR3 size: 15 residues. Per the germline V gene, CDR1 is SGHDT and CDR2 is YYEEEE. J gave up 9 bases and V 4 bases, and 8 bases lay outside the gene matches. In DNA, the CDR3 is TGTGCCAGCAGCCTTGGGGACAGGGTAACTTCACCCCTCCACTTT. It encodes CASSLGDRVTSPLHF.

This clone was recorded a few times. This CDR3 reads CASRLTGSGTEAFF. CDR3 nucleotides: TGTGCCAGCAGACTGACAGGGAGTGGCACTGAAGCTTTCTTT. This chain connects TRBV27 to TRBJ1-1, with 7 bases fitting TRBD1. With 6 bases clipped from V and 4 bases from J, the junction kept 8 bases outside the gene matches. This CDR3 is 14 amino acids long. Germline V gene data show CDR1 as MNHEY and CDR2 as SMNVEV (reference sequence).

V is TRBV5-6 and J is TRBJ2-1; no firm D call. Germline V gene data show CDR1 as SGHDT and CDR2 as YYEEEE. The length of the CDR3 is 17 residues. Trimming pared 0 bases from V and 8 bases from J, leaving 21 bases between. CDR3 sequence reads: CASSLGFVAAISDEQFF. DNA of the CDR3: TGTGCCAGCAGCTTGGGTTTCGTCGCAGCTATCAGCGATGAGCAGTTCTTC.

The rearrangement links TRBV5-8 to TRBJ2-2, with D hard to call. V was pared by 2 bases and J by 7 bases, with 12 bases between. This CDR3 has 14 residues. Germline V gene data show CDR1 as SGHTS and CDR2 as YDEGEE. The CDR3 sequence is CASSFGPSGGELFF. The CDR3 bases are TGTGCCAGCAGCTTTGGGCCCTCCGGCGGGGAGCTGTTTTTT.

This clone was found once. This chain links TRBV28 with TRBJ2-1; TRBD2 matches 16 bases. Germline V gene sequence: CDR1 MDHEN, CDR2 SYDVKM. V was pared by 7 bases and J by 8 bases, with 17 bases of the junction left unmatched. This CDR3 contains 19 residues. CDR3 protein: CASTAWGLAGGPSSDEQFF. For the CDR3, the DNA is TGTGCCAGCACCGCATGGGGACTAGCGGGAGGGCCCTCGTCGGATGAGCAGTTCTTC.

The chain carries TRBV5-1 and TRBJ2-3, with 8 bases identical to TRBD1. J lost 2 bases, V lost 4 bases, and 3 bases had no gene match. Germline V lookup: CDR1 SGHRS, CDR2 YFSETQ. The CDR3 runs to 14 residues. The DNA for the CDR3 is TGCGCCAGCAGCGAGGGACAGGACACAGATACGCAGTATTTT. Its protein is CASSEGQDTDTQYF.

J is TRBJ2-2 and V is TRBV27; D remains ambiguous. Germline loops: CDR1 MNHEY, CDR2 SMNVEV (reference sequence). The ends were cut back, 0 bases at V and 7 bases at J, with 3 bases in the middle. This CDR3 has 12 residues. DNA of the CDR3: TGTGCCAGCAGTTTATCCGGCGGGGAGCTGTTTTTT. Its translation is CASSLSGGELFF.

J is TRBJ1-2 and V is TRBV12-3 or TRBV12-4; 7 bases line up with TRBD1. With 6 bases clipped from V and 4 bases from J, the junction kept 2 bases outside the gene matches. This CDR3 region has 12 residues. CDR3 in DNA: TGTGCCAGCAGCACAGGGGTCTATGGCTACACCTTC. Translation: CASSTGVYGYTF.

The J gene is TRBJ1-2, the V gene TRBV7-9; perhaps TRBD1 as D (6 bases). The CDR3 spans 16 residues. Germline assignment: CDR1 SEHNR and CDR2 FQNEAQ (reference sequence). The V and J ends lost 4 bases and 0 bases respectively, with 15 bases between them. The CDR3 protein is CASSSGGARANYGYTF. Here the CDR3 DNA reads TGTGCCAGCAGCTCTGGGGGCGCGAGAGCTAACTATGGCTACACCTTC.

In this sample, this clone turned up a few times. The genes are TRBV27 and TRBJ1-3; no definite D call. This CDR3 is built from 15 residues. The germline V and J ends were trimmed by 2 bases and 5 bases, with 13 bases remaining between them. Germline values: CDR1 MNHEY, CDR2 SMNVEV (reference sequence). The CDR3 DNA is TGTGCCAGCAGTTTAAACTCCGGAGGGAGAAACACCATATATTTT. Protein: CASSLNSGGRNTIYF.

The chain uses TRBV16 and TRBJ2-3; 8 bases are a match to TRBD2. V trimming: 1 base; J trimming: 9 bases; junction bases outside the gene matches: 18. The germline gives CDR1 KGHSY, CDR2 FQNENV. This CDR3 has 18 amino acids. The CDR3 region is CASSQYSRRLAGNPTQYF. The CDR3 DNA reads TGTGCCAGCAGCCAATACAGCCGAAGGTTAGCGGGAAACCCGACGCAGTATTTT.

In its sample, this clone was seen once. The chain links TRBV19 to TRBJ1-3; D possibly corresponds to TRBD1 (5 bases). CDR3 length: 16 amino acids. CDR1 LNHDA and CDR2 SQIVND come from the germline V gene (reference sequence). V lost 5 bases, J lost 0 bases, and 14 bases lay in between. The CDR3, as DNA: TGTGCCAGTAGTTCTGGGGGACTGACCTCTGGAAACACCATATATTTT. Protein: CASSSGGLTSGNTIYF.